This TCR beta chain was identified in a study of Graves' ophthalmopathy and Graves' hyperthyroidism. The V and J ends lost 2 bases and 0 bases, in that order; junction bases with no gene match: 4. CDR1 and CDR2 from the germline V gene are MNHEY and SVGAGI. The CDR3 sequence is 16 residues long. The diagnostic workup employed clinical symptoms, serum thyroxine, TRAb, thyroid ultrasound and orbital computed tomography. RNA transcripts were the template, and TCR beta CDR3 regions were amplified from them. HTBI-primed first-round RT-PCR preceded second-round multiplex PCR. TCRdb processed the multiplex PCR reads anew with MiXCR; each CDR3 protein has one entry. The sample lists under 250,000 distinct CDR3 sequences; roughly 29% were seen once.

The sequence came from a man between 45 and 60 years old with Graves' ophthalmopathy. V usage is TRBV6-5 and J usage is TRBJ1-1; 9 positions agree with TRBD1. The sequenced sample was peripheral blood. The DNA for the CDR3 is TGTGCCAGCAGTTACGGGACAGGGTTTTTGAACACTGAAGCTTTCTTT. Protein product: CASSYGTGFLNTEAFF.